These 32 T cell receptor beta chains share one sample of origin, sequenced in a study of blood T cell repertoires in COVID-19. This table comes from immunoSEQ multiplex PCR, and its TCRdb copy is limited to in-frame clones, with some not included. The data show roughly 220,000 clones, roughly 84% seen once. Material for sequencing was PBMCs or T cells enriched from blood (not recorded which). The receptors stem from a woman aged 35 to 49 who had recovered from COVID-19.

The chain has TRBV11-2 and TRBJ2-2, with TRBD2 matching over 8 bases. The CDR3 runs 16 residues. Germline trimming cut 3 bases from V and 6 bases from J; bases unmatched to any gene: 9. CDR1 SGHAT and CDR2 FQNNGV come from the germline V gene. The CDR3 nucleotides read TGTGCCAGCAGCTTTACGGGAGGGATGTTCCCCGGGGAGCTGTTTTTT. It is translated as CASSFTGGMFPGELFF.

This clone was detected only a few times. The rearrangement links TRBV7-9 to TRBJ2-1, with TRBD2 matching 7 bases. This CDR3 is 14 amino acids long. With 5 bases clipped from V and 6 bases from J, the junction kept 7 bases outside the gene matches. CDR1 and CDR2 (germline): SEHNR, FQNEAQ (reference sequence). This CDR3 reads CASSELARINEQFF. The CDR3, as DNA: TGTGCCAGCAGCGAACTAGCGAGAATCAATGAGCAGTTCTTC.

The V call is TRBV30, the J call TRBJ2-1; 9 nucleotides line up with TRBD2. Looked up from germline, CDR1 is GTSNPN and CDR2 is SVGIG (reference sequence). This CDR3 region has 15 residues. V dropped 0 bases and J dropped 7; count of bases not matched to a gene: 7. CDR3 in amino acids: CAWSVGSGSSNEQFF. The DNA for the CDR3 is TGTGCCTGGAGTGTAGGTAGCGGGAGTAGTAATGAGCAGTTCTTC.

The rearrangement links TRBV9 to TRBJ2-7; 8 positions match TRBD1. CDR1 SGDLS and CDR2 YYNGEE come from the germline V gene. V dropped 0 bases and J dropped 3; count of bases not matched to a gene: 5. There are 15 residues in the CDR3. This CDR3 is CASSVANGQGYEQYF. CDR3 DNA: TGTGCCAGCAGCGTAGCGAATGGACAGGGCTACGAGCAGTACTTC.

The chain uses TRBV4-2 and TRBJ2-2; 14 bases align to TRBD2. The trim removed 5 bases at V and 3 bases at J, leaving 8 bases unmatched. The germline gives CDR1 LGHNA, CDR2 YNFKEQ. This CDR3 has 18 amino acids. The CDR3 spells CASSSVRLAGGYTGELFF. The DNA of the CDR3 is TGTGCCAGCAGCTCGGTCAGACTAGCGGGAGGGTACACCGGGGAGCTGTTTTTT.

CDR3 in DNA: TGCAGTGCTACAGGGTCAGATACGCAGTATTTT. It is translated as CSATGSDTQYF. This chain uses TRBV20-1 with TRBJ2-3, with a possible D match to TRBD1 (5 bases). Germline V gives CDR1 DFQATT, CDR2 SNEGSKA (reference sequence). CDR3 length: 11 residues. The V gene lost 4 bases and the J gene lost 4 bases, with 6 bases spanning the gap.

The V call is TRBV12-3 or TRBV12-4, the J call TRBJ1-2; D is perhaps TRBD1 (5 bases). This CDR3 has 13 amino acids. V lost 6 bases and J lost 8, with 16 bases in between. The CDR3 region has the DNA TGTGCCAGCAGACCGCAGGGAGGAGAAGGCTACACCTTC. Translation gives CASRPQGGEGYTF.

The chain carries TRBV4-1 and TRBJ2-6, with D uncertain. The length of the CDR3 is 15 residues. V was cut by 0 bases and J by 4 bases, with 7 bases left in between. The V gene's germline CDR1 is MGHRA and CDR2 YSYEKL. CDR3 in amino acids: CASSQDVAGANVLTF. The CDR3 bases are TGCGCCAGCAGCCAAGATGTAGCCGGGGCCAACGTCCTGACTTTC.

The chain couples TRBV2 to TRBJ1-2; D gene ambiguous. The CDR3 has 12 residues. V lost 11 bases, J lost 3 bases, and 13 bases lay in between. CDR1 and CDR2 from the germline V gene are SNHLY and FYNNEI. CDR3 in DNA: TGTGCCGGCCAAGGTAGCGACTATGGCTACACCTTC. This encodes CAGQGSDYGYTF.

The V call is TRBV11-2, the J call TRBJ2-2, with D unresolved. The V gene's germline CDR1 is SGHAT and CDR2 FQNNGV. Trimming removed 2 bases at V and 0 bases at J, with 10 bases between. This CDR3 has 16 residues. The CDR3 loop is CASSLRPRANTGELFF. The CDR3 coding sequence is TGTGCCAGCAGCTTACGCCCGCGCGCGAACACCGGGGAGCTGTTTTTT.

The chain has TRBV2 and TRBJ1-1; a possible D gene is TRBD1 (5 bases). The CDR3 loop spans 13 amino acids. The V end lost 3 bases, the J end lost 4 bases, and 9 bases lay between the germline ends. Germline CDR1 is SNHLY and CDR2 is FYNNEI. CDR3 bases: TGTGCCAGCAGTGAGGAGGGGATCACTGAAGCTTTCTTT. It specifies CASSEEGITEAFF.

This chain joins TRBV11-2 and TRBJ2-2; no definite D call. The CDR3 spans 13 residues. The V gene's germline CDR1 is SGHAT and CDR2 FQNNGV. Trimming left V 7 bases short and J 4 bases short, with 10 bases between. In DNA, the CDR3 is TGTGCCAGCATTCAAACGGGCACCGGGGAGCTGTTTTTT. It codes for CASIQTGTGELFF. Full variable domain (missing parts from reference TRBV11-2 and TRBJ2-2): EAGVAQSPRYKIIEKRQSVAFWCNPISGHATLYWYQQILGQGPKLLIQFQNNGVVDDSQLPKDRFSAERLKGVDSTLKIQPAKLEDSAVYLCASIQTGTGELFFGEGSRLTVL.

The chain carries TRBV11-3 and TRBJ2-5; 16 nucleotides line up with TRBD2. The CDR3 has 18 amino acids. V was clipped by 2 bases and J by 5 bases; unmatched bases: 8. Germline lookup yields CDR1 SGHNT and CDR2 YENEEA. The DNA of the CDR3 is TGTGCCAGCAGCTTATTACCGGGACTAGCGGGAGGGGGGGAGACCCAGTACTTC. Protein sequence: CASSLLPGLAGGGETQYF.

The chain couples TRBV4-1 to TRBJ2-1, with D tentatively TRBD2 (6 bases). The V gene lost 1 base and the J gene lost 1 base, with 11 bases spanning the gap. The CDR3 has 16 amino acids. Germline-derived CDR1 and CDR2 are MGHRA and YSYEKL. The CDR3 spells CASSQGPSESYNEQFF. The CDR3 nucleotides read TGCGCCAGCAGCCAAGGACCTAGCGAGTCCTACAATGAGCAGTTCTTC.

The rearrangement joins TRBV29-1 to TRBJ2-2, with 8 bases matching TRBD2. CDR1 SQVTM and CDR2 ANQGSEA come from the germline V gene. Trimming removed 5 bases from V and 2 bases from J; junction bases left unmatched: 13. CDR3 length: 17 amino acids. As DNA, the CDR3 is TGCAGCGTTTCTGGGCGGGGGGCGAGAAGTAACACCGGGGAGCTGTTTTTT. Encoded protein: CSVSGRGARSNTGELFF.

The CDR3 region is CASRLRTEAFF. For the CDR3, the DNA is TGTGCCAGCAGGCTCAGGACTGAAGCTTTCTTT. The rearrangement links TRBV12-3 or TRBV12-4 to TRBJ1-1; unclear D gene. V lost 6 bases and J lost 5, with 7 bases in between. This CDR3 spans 11 amino acids.

The DNA for the CDR3 is TGTGCCAGTAACTCCCCCGCCGACAGGAGCGATGGCTACACCTTC. Protein product: CASNSPADRSDGYTF. This chain links TRBV19 with TRBJ1-2, with D perhaps TRBD1 (6 bases). Germline values: CDR1 LNHDA, CDR2 SQIVND (reference sequence). The CDR3 length is 15 residues. Trimming stripped 7 bases from V and 6 bases from J, with 21 bases between.

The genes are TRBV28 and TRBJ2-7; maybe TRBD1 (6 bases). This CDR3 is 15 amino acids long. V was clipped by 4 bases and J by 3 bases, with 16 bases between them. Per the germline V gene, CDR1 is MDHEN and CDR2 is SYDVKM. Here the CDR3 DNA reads TGTGCCAGCAGTTCGCCCCGGGACATGGGCTACGAGCAGTACTTC. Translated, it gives CASSSPRDMGYEQYF.

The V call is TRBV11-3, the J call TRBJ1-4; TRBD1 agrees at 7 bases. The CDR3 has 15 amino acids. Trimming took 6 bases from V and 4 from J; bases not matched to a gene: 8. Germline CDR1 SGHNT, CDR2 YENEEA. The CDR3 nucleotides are TGTGCCAGCAGTCGGACAGGATTTCTTAATGAAAAACTGTTTTTT. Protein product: CASSRTGFLNEKLFF.

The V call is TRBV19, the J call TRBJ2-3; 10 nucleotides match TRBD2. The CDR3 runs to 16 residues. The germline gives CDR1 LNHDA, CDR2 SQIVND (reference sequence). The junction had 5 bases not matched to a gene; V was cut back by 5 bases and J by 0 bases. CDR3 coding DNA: TGTGCCAGTAGTGTTCCGACTAGCGGGAGCACAGATACGCAGTATTTT. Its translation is CASSVPTSGSTDTQYF.

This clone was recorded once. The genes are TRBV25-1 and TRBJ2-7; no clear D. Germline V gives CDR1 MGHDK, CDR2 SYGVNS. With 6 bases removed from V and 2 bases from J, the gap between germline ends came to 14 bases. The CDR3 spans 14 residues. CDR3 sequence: CASSADFPPYEQYF. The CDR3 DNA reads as TGTGCCAGCAGCGCCGACTTCCCCCCCTACGAGCAGTACTTC.

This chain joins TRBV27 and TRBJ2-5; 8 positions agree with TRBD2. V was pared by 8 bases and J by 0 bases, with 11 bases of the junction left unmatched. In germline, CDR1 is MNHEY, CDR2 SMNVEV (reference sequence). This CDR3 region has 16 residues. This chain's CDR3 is CASSSSGGVYQETQYF. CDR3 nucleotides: TGTGCCAGCTCCTCATCCGGGGGGGTATACCAAGAGACCCAGTACTTC.

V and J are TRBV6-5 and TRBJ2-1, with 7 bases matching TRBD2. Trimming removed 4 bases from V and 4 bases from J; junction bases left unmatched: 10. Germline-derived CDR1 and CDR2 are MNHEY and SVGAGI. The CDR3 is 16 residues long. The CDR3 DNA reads TGTGCCAGCAGTTCTCTAGGGACTACTACATACAATGAGCAGTTCTTC. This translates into CASSSLGTTTYNEQFF.

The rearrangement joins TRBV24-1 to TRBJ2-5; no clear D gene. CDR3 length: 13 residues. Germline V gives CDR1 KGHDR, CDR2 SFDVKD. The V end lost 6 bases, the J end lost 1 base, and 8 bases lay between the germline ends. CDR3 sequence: CATSRNSQETQYF. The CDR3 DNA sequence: TGTGCCACCAGTCGAAACAGCCAAGAGACCCAGTACTTC.

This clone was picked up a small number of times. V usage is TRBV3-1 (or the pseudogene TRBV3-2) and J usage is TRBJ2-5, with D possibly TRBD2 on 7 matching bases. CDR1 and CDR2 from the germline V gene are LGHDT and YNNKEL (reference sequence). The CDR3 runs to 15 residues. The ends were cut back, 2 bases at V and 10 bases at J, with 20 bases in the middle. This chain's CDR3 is CASSQLMGGGRFQYF. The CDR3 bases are TGTGCCAGCAGCCAACTTATGGGCGGGGGCCGGTTCCAGTACTTC.

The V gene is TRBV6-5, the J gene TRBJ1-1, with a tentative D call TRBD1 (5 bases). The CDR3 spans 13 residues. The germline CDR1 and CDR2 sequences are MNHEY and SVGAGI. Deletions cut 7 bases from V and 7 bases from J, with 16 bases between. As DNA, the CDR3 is TGTGCCAGCACCGACAGTGATTTGGATGAAGCTTTCTTT. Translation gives CASTDSDLDEAFF.

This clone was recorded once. The chain's CDR3 is CASSWTGGGGNQPQHF. The CDR3 DNA sequence: TGTGCCAGCAGTTGGACCGGGGGTGGAGGAAATCAGCCCCAGCATTTT. The chain has TRBV6-5 and TRBJ1-5; perhaps TRBD1 as D (5 bases). Germline loops: CDR1 MNHEY, CDR2 SVGAGI. With 4 bases removed from V and 4 bases from J, the gap between germline ends came to 17 bases. This CDR3 has 16 amino acids.

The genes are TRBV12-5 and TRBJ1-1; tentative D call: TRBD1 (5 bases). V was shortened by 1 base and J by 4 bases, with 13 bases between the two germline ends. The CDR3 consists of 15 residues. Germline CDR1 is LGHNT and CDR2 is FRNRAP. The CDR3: CASGLGGAVSTEAFF. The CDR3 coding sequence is TGTGCTAGTGGTTTGGGTGGGGCGGTAAGCACTGAAGCTTTCTTT. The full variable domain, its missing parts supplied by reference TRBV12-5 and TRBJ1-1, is DARVTQTPRHKVTEMGQEVTMRCQPILGHNTVFWYRQTMMQGLELLAYFRNRAPLDDSGMPKDRFSAEMPDATLATLKIQPSEPRDSAVYFCASGLGGAVSTEAFFGQGTRLTVV.

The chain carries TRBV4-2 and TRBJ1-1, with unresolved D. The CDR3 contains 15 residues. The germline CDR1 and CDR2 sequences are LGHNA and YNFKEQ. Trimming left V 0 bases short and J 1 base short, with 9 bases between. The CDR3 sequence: CASSQDSGENTEAFF. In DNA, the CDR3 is TGTGCCAGCAGCCAAGACTCCGGAGAGAACACTGAAGCTTTCTTT.

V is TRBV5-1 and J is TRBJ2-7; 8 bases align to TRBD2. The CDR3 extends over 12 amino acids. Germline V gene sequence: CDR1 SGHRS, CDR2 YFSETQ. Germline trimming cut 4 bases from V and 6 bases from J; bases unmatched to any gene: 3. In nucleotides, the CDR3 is TGCGCCAGCAGCACGAGCGGGGGCGAGCAGTACTTC. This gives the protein CASSTSGGEQYF.

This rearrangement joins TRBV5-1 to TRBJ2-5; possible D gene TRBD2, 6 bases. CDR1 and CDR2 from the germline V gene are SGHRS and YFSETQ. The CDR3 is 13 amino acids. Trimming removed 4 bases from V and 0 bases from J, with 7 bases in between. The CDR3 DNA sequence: TGCGCCAGCAGCCGGGAGTACCAAGAGACCCAGTACTTC. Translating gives CASSREYQETQYF. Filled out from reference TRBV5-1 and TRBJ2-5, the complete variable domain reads KAGVTQTPRYLIKTRGQQVTLSCSPISGHRSVSWYQQTPGQGLQFLFEYFSETQRNKGNFPGRFSGRQFSNSRSEMNVSTLELGDSALYLCASSREYQETQYFGPGTRLLVL.

The CDR3 spells CASSPSGGRAAETQYF. In DNA, the CDR3 is TGTGCCAGCTCCCCGTCGGGGGGGAGGGCCGCGGAGACCCAGTACTTC. The chain recombines TRBV18 with TRBJ2-5, with TRBD2 identical over 8 bases. Germline CDR1 and CDR2: KGHSH and LQKENI. J was trimmed by 5 bases and V by 6 bases; bases with no gene match: 14. The CDR3 contains 16 residues.